These 25 T cell receptor beta chains originate from one sample sequenced in a study of blood T cells in healthy people across ages. The second PCR ran roughly 6 to 11 cycles with a sample-barcoded 5' primer and J-beta primers. TCRdb recomputed calls from the 5' RACE reads with MiXCR, one row per CDR3 protein. The data contain some 1.7 million distinct CDR3 sequences, roughly 30% of them singletons. Sequencing used blood. All receptors come from a woman younger than 45 in good health.

This clonotype was counted many times. The chain combines TRBV11-2 with TRBJ2-4; no definite D call. Germline CDR1 is SGHAT and CDR2 is FQNNGV. The CDR3 extends over 15 amino acids. With 5 bases removed from V and 0 bases from J, the gap between germline ends came to 11 bases. CDR3 sequence reads: CASSPSRLAKNIQYF. Here the CDR3 DNA reads TGTGCCAGCAGCCCTTCAAGGCTAGCCAAAAACATTCAGTACTTC.

This clonotype was counted many times. The chain has TRBV28 and TRBJ2-1, with 9 bases lining up with TRBD2. Germline CDR1 and CDR2: MDHEN and SYDVKM. The CDR3 is 14 amino acids. The J segment lost 6 bases and the V segment lost 2 bases, leaving 2 bases of the junction unmatched. This CDR3 reads CASSLQRGVNEQFF. CDR3 DNA sequence: TGTGCCAGCAGTTTACAGCGGGGGGTCAATGAGCAGTTCTTC.

The V and J genes are TRBV6-5 and TRBJ1-4, with TRBD1 matching 7 bases. The CDR3 covers 21 residues. Germline assignment: CDR1 MNHEY and CDR2 SVGAGI. J gave up 1 base and V 0 bases, and 17 bases lay outside the gene matches. Here the CDR3 reads CASSYSPPPFDRDETNEKLFF. The CDR3 DNA reads as TGTGCCAGCAGTTACTCGCCCCCCCCATTCGACAGGGACGAAACTAATGAAAAACTGTTTTTT.

Ten or more counts support this clonotype. The J gene is TRBJ2-1, the V gene TRBV5-6; 7 positions match TRBD2. Per the germline V gene, CDR1 is SGHDT and CDR2 is YYEEEE. The CDR3 spans 14 residues. V shed 6 bases, J shed 3 bases, and the junction held 6 bases outside the gene matches. CDR3 sequence reads: CASTSGTYYNEQFF. DNA for the CDR3: TGTGCCAGCACCAGCGGGACCTACTACAATGAGCAGTTCTTC.

This chain uses TRBV6-4 with TRBJ2-3, with 9 bases lining up with TRBD1. Looked up from germline, CDR1 is MRHNA and CDR2 is SNTAGT. The CDR3 spans 17 residues. Losses at the gene ends were 3 bases for V and 4 bases for J; bases not matched to a gene: 11. CDR3 loop: CASSERGTGSSPDTQYF. CDR3 nucleotides: TGTGCCAGCAGTGAGAGAGGGACAGGGAGTTCTCCAGATACGCAGTATTTT.

V gene TRBV5-6 combines with J gene TRBJ2-1, with D possibly called TRBD1 or TRBD2 (5 bases each). CDR1 is SGHDT and CDR2 is YYEEEE in the germline V gene. The CDR3 is 14 residues long. V was shortened by 4 bases and J by 6 bases, with 14 bases between the two germline ends. For the CDR3, the DNA is TGTGCCAGCAGCCGGGACCGCCCGTCCAATGAGCAGTTCTTC. This sequence encodes CASSRDRPSNEQFF.

The chain links TRBV4-1 to TRBJ2-1, with 10 bases matching TRBD2. Trimming at V came to 1 base and at J to 7 bases, leaving 4 bases not matched to a gene. The CDR3 length is 15 residues. Germline V gene data show CDR1 as MGHRA and CDR2 as YSYEKL. CDR3 in DNA: TGCGCCAGCAGCCAAGTAAGCGGGAGGGGGAATGAGCAGTTCTTC. Translation: CASSQVSGRGNEQFF.

This clonotype was seen only a few times. The V and J genes are TRBV2 and TRBJ2-7, with D hard to call. This CDR3 comprises 15 residues. Germline V gene sequence: CDR1 SNHLY, CDR2 FYNNEI. V was shortened by 1 base and J by 2 bases, with 12 bases between the two germline ends. The CDR3 DNA is TGTGCCAGCAGTGAAGGTCCACCCGCCGCCTACGAGCAGTACTTC. Protein product: CASSEGPPAAYEQYF.

The chain has TRBV20-1 and TRBJ1-5; 7 bases line up with TRBD1. CDR1 is DFQATT, CDR2 SNEGSKA, per germline (reference sequence). This CDR3 spans 14 amino acids. V trimming: 4 bases; J trimming: 3 bases; junction bases outside the gene matches: 6. The CDR3 spells CSAIGGGTNQPQHF. In DNA, the CDR3 is TGCAGTGCTATAGGAGGGGGCACCAATCAGCCCCAGCATTTT.

This clonotype was recorded a few times. V gene TRBV20-1 combines with J gene TRBJ1-4, with unresolved D. The CDR3 length is 12 residues. With 2 bases removed from V and 5 bases from J, the gap between germline ends came to 6 bases. Germline V gene data show CDR1 as DFQATT and CDR2 as SNEGSKA (reference sequence). The CDR3 coding sequence is TGCAGTGCTAGATGGAAGAATGAAAAACTGTTTTTT. It encodes CSARWKNEKLFF.

This clonotype was seen many times. CDR3 region: CASSVLPGAGAHNEQFF. The CDR3, as DNA: TGTGCCAGCAGCGTACTCCCGGGGGCAGGGGCGCACAATGAGCAGTTCTTC. This chain connects TRBV9 to TRBJ2-1; D could derive from TRBD1 or TRBD2 (6 bases each). With 1 base removed from V and 5 bases from J, the gap between germline ends came to 19 bases. Germline V gene sequence: CDR1 SGDLS, CDR2 YYNGEE. The CDR3 length is 17 residues.

This clonotype has a count of ten or more. The chain has TRBV20-1 and TRBJ2-5, with unresolved D. Germline V gene lookup returns CDR1 DFQATT and CDR2 SNEGSKA (reference sequence). This CDR3 has 10 residues. The V end lost 6 bases, the J end lost 5 bases, and 7 bases lay between the germline ends. CDR3 protein: CSAAQETQYF. As DNA, the CDR3 is TGCAGTGCCGCGCAGGAGACCCAGTACTTC.

The V gene is TRBV7-2, the J gene TRBJ1-6; D is undetermined. CDR1 and CDR2 from the germline V gene are SGHTA and FQGNSA. There are 16 residues in the CDR3. V lost 5 bases and J 7 bases, leaving 18 bases between the germline ends. This CDR3 is CASSGMGIAPNSPLHF. The DNA for the CDR3 is TGTGCCAGCAGCGGTATGGGGATCGCACCCAATTCACCCCTCCACTTT.

The chain uses TRBV11-2 and TRBJ2-2, with D perhaps matching TRBD2 (5 bases). With 6 bases removed from V and 4 bases from J, the gap between germline ends came to 24 bases. The CDR3 has 18 amino acids. CDR1 and CDR2 from the germline V gene are SGHAT and FQNNGV. The CDR3: CASRSIALMAAGTGELFF. CDR3 nucleotides: TGTGCCAGCAGATCTATCGCCCTAATGGCCGCGGGCACCGGGGAGCTGTTTTTT.

The chain has TRBV6-5 and TRBJ1-1; D gene ambiguous. V lost 0 bases, J lost 6 bases, and 14 bases lay in between. The CDR3 length is 15 residues. The germline V gene has CDR1 MNHEY and CDR2 SVGAGI. The CDR3 region has the DNA TGTGCCAGCAGTTACTCGGGAGAGGTCCGATCTGAAGCTTTCTTT. This sequence encodes CASSYSGEVRSEAFF.

This chain joins TRBV5-1 and TRBJ2-1; 9 bases fit TRBD2. The CDR3 sequence is 18 residues long. After removal of 1 base from V and 5 bases from J, the junction contained 13 bases not matched to a gene. Germline CDR1 and CDR2: SGHRS and YFSETQ. In nucleotides, the CDR3 is TGCGCCAGCAGCTTGTTGCGGGGGGGCTCCCTTCGAAACAATGAGCAGTTCTTC. Protein product: CASSLLRGGSLRNNEQFF.

Turning to this clonotype: This is likely a read error, given that the CDR3 carries no conserved phenylalanine or tryptophan at its end. The chain employs TRBV12-3 or TRBV12-4 and TRBJ2-5, with 8 positions matching TRBD1. V gave up 1 base and J gave up 5 bases; unmatched junction bases: 6. The CDR3 covers 15 residues. CDR3 sequence reads: CASSLVQGARETQYV. The CDR3 coding sequence is TGTGCCAGCAGTTTAGTTCAGGGGGCGCGGGAGACCCAGTACGTC.

This clonotype was observed many times. The chain employs TRBV7-8 and TRBJ2-7, with 7 bases matching TRBD1. The V segment lost 5 bases and the J segment 2 bases; nucleotides outside the gene matches: 3. Per germline, CDR1 SGHVS and CDR2 FQNEAQ. This CDR3 is built from 13 residues. The CDR3 here is CASSHGTAYEQYF. CDR3 nucleotide sequence: TGTGCCAGCAGCCACGGGACAGCCTACGAGCAGTACTTC.

This clonotype turned up a few times. This chain connects TRBV3-1 to TRBJ2-1; 8 nucleotides agree with TRBD2. This CDR3 comprises 13 residues. V lost 4 bases, J lost 9 bases, and 5 bases stayed unmatched. Per the germline V gene, CDR1 is LGHDT and CDR2 is YNNKEL (reference sequence). CDR3 in amino acids: CASSPGREREQFF. The CDR3, as DNA: TGTGCCAGCAGCCCCGGGAGGGAGCGTGAGCAGTTCTTC.

This clonotype appeared a few times. V is TRBV7-8 and J is TRBJ2-1; D perhaps matches TRBD2 (5 bases). V lost 5 bases and J lost 3, with 11 bases in between. CDR1 is SGHVS and CDR2 is FQNEAQ in the germline V gene. The CDR3 totals 14 residues. CDR3 in amino acids: CASSARTFYNEQFF. The CDR3, as DNA: TGTGCCAGCAGCGCGCGGACTTTCTACAATGAGCAGTTCTTC.

This clonotype has more than one count but fewer than ten. The junction does not match germline at one end; this may be a read error. This chain joins TRBV7-2 and TRBJ2-3; D gene unclear. The CDR3 sequence is 16 residues long. CDR1 is SGHTA, CDR2 FQGNSA, per germline. CDR3 bases: TGTGCCGGCAGCTCAAAAGGACGGCTTAGCACAGATACGCAGTATTTT. This codes for CAGSSKGRLSTDTQYF.

This clonotype was found many times. CDR3 DNA: TGCAGCGTTGAGAGGGGTAGCTATGGCTACACCTTC. Its translation is CSVERGSYGYTF. This chain uses TRBV29-1 with TRBJ1-2, with D perhaps TRBD1 (5 bases). This CDR3 is 12 amino acids long. Trimming took 3 bases from V and 4 from J, leaving 9 bases between them. CDR1 is SQVTM and CDR2 is ANQGSEA in the germline V gene.

This rearrangement joins TRBV11-2 to TRBJ1-2, with 10 bases that match TRBD1. The trim removed 4 bases at V and 10 bases at J, leaving 9 bases unmatched. The germline gives CDR1 SGHAT, CDR2 FQNNGV. The CDR3 is 14 residues long. CDR3 nucleotide sequence: TGTGCCAGCAGCTCGATCTTCGGGACAGGGGACTACACCTTC. Residues: CASSSIFGTGDYTF. Together with reference TRBV11-2 and TRBJ1-2, the CDR3 gives the full variable domain: EAGVAQSPRYKIIEKRQSVAFWCNPISGHATLYWYQQILGQGPKLLIQFQNNGVVDDSQLPKDRFSAERLKGVDSTLKIQPAKLEDSAVYLCASSSIFGTGDYTFGSGTRLTVV.

A few counts support this clonotype. The genes are TRBV7-6 and TRBJ2-3; D uncertain. The CDR3 consists of 12 residues. Germline V CDR1 and CDR2: SGHVS, FNYEAQ. Trimming cost V 3 bases and J 8 bases, with 9 bases left between them. The CDR3 loop reads CASSFQPGTQYF. The CDR3 DNA follows: TGTGCCAGCAGCTTCCAACCGGGTACGCAGTATTTT.

This chain joins TRBV3-1 and TRBJ2-1; D is uncertain. Trimming cost V 0 bases and J 7 bases, with 10 bases left between them. Germline values: CDR1 LGHDT, CDR2 YNNKEL (reference sequence). There are 14 residues in the CDR3. In DNA, the CDR3 is TGTGCCAGCAGCCAAGAGGTCTGGAAGAATGAGCAGTTCTTC. Amino acids: CASSQEVWKNEQFF.